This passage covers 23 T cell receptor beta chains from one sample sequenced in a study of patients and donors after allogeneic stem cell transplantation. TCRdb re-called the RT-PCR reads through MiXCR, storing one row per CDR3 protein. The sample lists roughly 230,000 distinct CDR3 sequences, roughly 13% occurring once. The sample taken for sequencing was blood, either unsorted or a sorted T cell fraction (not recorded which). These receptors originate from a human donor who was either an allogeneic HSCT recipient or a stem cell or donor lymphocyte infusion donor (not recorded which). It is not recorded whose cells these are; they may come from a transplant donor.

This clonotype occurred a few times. CDR3 bases: TGCGCCAGCAGCCAACAACAGGGGGTTTCAGGAAACACCATATATTTT. It encodes CASSQQQGVSGNTIYF. This rearrangement joins TRBV4-1 to TRBJ1-3; 8 nucleotides match TRBD1. Germline CDR1 is MGHRA and CDR2 is YSYEKL. CDR3 length: 16 amino acids. V shed 2 bases and J 4 bases; nucleotides not matched to a gene: 7.

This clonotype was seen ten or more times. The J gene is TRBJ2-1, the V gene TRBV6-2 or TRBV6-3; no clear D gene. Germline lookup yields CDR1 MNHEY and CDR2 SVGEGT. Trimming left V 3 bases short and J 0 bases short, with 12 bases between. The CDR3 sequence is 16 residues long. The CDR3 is CASSYSLPSSYNEQFF. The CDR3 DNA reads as TGTGCCAGCAGTTATTCCCTGCCGAGCTCCTACAATGAGCAGTTCTTC.

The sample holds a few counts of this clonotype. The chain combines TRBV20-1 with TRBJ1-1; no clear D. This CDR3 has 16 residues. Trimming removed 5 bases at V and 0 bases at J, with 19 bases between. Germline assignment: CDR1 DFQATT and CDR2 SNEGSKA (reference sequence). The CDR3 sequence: CSAGRPGSAMNTEAFF. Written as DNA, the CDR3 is TGCAGTGCTGGCCGCCCGGGCAGCGCCATGAACACTGAAGCTTTCTTT.

The chain's CDR3 is CASSYPGQARINYGYTF. In DNA, the CDR3 is TGTGCCAGCAGCTATCCGGGGCAGGCAAGAATTAACTATGGCTACACCTTC. This chain links TRBV5-6 with TRBJ1-2; tentatively, D is TRBD1 (5 bases). V was shortened by 3 bases and J by 1 base, with 19 bases between the two germline ends. The CDR3 runs 17 residues. CDR1 is SGHDT, CDR2 YYEEEE, per germline.

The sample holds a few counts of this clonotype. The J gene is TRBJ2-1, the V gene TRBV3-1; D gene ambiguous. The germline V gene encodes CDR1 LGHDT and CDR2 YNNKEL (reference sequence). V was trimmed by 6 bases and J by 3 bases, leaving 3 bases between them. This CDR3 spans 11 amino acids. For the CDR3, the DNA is TGTGCCAGCAGAAACTACAATGAGCAGTTCTTC. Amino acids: CASRNYNEQFF.

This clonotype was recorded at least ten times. CDR3 DNA: TGTGCCAGCAGCCAAACCTTACCAGGGGCTGGATCACCCCTCCACTTT. It is translated as CASSQTLPGAGSPLHF. The chain carries TRBV6-1 and TRBJ1-6; tentative D call: TRBD1 (6 bases). Germline CDR1 is MNHNS and CDR2 is SASEGT. The CDR3 length is 16 residues. Trimming stripped 6 bases from V and 10 bases from J, with 22 bases between.

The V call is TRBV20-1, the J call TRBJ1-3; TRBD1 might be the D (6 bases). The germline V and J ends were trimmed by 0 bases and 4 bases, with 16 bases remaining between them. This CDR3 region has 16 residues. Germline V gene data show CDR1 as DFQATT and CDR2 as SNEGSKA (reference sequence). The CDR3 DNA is TGCAGTGCTAGAGATCTCCAGAGGACAGTCGGAAACACCATATATTTT. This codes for CSARDLQRTVGNTIYF.

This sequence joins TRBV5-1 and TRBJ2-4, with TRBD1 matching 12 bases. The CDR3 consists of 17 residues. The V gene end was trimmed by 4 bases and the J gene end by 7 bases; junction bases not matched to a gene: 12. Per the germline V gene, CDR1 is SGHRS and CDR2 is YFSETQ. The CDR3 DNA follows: TGCGCCAGCAGCCCCCGGCCGGGACAGGGGGCCGGGAACATTCAGTACTTC. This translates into CASSPRPGQGAGNIQYF.

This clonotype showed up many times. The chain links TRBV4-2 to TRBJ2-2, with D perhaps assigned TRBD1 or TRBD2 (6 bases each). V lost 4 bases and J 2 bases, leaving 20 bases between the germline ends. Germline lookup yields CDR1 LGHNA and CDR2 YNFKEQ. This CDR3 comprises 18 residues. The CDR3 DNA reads TGTGCCAGCAGCCGAGGGACACTCGGGGGCCAAAACACCGGGGAGCTGTTTTTT. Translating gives CASSRGTLGGQNTGELFF.

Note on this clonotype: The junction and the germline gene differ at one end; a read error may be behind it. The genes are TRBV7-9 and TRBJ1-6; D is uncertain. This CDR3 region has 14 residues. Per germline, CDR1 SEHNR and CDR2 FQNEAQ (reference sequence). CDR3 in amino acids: CACSLEQYNSPLHF. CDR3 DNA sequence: TGTGCCTGCAGCTTAGAGCAGTATAATTCACCCCTCCACTTT.

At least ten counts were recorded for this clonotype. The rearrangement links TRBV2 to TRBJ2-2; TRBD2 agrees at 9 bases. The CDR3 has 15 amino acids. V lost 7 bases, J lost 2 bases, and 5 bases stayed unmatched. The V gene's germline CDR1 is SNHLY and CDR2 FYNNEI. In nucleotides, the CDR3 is TGTGCCAGCATCGAGACTAGCGGAAACACCGGGGAGCTGTTTTTT. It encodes CASIETSGNTGELFF.

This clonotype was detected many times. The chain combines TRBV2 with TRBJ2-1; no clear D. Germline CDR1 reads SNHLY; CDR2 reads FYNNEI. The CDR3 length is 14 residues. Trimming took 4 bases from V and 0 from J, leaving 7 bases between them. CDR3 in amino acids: CASSGGRSYNEQFF. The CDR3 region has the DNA TGTGCCAGCAGTGGTGGGCGCTCCTACAATGAGCAGTTCTTC.

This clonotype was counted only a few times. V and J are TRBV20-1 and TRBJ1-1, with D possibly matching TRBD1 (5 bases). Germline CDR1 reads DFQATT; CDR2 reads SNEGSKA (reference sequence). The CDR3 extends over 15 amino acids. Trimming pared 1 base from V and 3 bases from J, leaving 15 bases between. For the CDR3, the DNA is TGCAGTGCTAGAGCCCTTGGCAGGGCAGACACTGAAGCTTTCTTT. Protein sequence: CSARALGRADTEAFF.

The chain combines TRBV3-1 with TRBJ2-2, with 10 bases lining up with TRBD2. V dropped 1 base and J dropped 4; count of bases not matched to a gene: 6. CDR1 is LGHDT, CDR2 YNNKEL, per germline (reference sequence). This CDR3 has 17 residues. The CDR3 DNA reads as TGTGCCAGCAGCCAAGCCTCCGGACTAGCGGCCACCGGGGAGCTGTTTTTT. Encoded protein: CASSQASGLAATGELFF. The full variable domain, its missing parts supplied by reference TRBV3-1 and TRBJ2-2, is DTAVSQTPKYLVTQMGNDKSIKCEQNLGHDTMYWYKQDSKKFLKIMFSYNNKELIINETVPNRFSPKSPDKAHLNLHINSLELGDSAVYFCASSQASGLAATGELFFGEGSRLTVL.

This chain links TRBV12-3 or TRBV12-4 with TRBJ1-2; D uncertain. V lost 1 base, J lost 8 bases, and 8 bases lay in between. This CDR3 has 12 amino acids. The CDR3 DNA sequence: TGTGCCAGCAGTTTAGAGGATCAGGGCTACACCTTC. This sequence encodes CASSLEDQGYTF.

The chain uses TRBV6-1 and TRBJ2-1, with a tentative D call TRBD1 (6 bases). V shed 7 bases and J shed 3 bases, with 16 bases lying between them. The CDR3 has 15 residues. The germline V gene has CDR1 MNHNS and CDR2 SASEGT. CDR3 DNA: TGTGCCAGCACCAGCGCAGGGGTTTTCTACAATGAGCAGTTCTTC. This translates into CASTSAGVFYNEQFF.

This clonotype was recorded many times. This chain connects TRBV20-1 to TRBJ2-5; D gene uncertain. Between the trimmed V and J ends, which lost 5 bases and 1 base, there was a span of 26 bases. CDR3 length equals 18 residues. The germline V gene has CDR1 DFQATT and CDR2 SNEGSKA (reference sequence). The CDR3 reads CSAGKPRFKERLQETQYF. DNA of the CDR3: TGCAGTGCTGGGAAACCGAGATTCAAGGAAAGACTCCAAGAGACCCAGTACTTC.

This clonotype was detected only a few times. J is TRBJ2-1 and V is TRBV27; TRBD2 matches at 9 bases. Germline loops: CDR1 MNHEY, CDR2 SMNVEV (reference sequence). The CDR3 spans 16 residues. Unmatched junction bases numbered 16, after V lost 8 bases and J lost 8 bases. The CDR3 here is CASRRSVAGESYEQFF. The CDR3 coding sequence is TGTGCCAGCCGTCGGTCCGTAGCGGGAGAGTCGTATGAGCAGTTCTTC.

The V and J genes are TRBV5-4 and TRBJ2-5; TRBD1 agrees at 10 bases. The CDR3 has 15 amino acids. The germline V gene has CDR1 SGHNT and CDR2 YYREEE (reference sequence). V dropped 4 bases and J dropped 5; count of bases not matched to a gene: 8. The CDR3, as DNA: TGTGCCAGCAGCAAAAAGACAGGGGGCGGGGAGACCCAGTACTTC. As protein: CASSKKTGGGETQYF.

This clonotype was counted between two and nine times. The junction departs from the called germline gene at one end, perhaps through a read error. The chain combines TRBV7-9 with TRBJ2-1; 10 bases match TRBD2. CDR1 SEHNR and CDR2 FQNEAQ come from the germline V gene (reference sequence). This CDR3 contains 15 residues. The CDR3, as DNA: TGTGCCAGCAGCCTAGCGGGAGCCTTTTTTGGTGAGCAGTTCTTC. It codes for CASSLAGAFFGEQFF.

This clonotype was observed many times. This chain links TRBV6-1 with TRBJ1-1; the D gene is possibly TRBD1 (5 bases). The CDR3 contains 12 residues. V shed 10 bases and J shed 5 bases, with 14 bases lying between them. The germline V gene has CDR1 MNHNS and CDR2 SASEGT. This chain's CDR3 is CAILEGMTEAFF. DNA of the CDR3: TGTGCCATCCTGGAGGGGATGACTGAAGCTTTCTTT.

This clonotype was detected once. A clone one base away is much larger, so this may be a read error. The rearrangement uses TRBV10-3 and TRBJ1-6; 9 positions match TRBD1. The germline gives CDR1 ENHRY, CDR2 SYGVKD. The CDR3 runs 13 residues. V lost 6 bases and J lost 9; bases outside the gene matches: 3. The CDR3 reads CAIRGTGSSPLHF. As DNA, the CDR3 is TGTGCCATCAGGGGGACAGGGAGTTCACCCCTCCACTTT.

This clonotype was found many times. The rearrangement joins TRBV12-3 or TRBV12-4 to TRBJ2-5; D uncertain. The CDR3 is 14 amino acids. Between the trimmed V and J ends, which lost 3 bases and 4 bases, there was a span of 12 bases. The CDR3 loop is CASSFLGMGETQYF. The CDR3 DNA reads TGTGCCAGCAGTTTTCTGGGGATGGGAGAGACCCAGTACTTC.